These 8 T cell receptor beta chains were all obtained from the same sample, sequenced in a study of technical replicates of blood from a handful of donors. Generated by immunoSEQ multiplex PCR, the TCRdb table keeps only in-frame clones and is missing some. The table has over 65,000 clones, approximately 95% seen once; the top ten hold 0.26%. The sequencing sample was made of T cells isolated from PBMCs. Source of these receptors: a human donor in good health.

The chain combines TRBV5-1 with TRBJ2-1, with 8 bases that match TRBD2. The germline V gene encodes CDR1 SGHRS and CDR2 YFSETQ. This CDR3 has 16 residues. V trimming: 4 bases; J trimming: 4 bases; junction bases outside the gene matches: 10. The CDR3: CASSTAGSGIYNEQFF. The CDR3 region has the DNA TGCGCCAGCAGCACAGCAGGTAGCGGGATATACAATGAGCAGTTCTTC.

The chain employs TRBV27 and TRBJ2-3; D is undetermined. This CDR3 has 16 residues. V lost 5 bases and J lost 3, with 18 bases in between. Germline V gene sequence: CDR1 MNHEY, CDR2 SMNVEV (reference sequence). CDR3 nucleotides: TGTGCCAGCAGTCCATTTCGGCTCGGGTCAACAGATACGCAGTATTTT. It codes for CASSPFRLGSTDTQYF.

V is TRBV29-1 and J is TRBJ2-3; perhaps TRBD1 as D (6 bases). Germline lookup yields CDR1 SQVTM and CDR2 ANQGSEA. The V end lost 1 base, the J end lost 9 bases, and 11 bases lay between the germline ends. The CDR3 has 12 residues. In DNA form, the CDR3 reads TGCAGCGTTGAAGGGGGGCCCGGGACGCAGTATTTT. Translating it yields CSVEGGPGTQYF.

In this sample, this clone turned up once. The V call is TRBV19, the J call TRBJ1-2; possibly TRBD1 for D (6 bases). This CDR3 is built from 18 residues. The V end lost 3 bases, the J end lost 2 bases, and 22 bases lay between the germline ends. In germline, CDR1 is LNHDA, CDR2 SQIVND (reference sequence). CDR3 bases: TGTGCCAGTAGTATTCCTCACCTCCAGGGGTTTACCAACTATGGCTACACCTTC. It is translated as CASSIPHLQGFTNYGYTF. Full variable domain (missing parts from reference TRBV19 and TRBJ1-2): DGGITQSPKYLFRKEGQNVTLSCEQNLNHDAMYWYRQDPGQGLRLIYYSQIVNDFQKGDIAEGYSVSREKKESFPLTVTSAQKNPTAFYLCASSIPHLQGFTNYGYTFGSGTRLTVV.

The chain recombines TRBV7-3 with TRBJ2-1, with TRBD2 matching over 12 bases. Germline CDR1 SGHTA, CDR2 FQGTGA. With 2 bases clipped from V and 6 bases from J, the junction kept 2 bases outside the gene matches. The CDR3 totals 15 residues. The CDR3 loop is CASSLLAGGVNEQFF. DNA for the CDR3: TGTGCCAGCAGCTTACTAGCGGGGGGGGTCAATGAGCAGTTCTTC.

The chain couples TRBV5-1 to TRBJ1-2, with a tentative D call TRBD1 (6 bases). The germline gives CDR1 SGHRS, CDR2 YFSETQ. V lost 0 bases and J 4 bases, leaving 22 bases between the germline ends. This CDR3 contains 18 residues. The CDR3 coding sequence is TGCGCCAGCAGCTTGGCCTACTTAAGCGACAGGCTCCTCTATGGCTACACCTTC. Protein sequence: CASSLAYLSDRLLYGYTF. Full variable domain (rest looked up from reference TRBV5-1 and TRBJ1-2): KAGVTQTPRYLIKTRGQQVTLSCSPISGHRSVSWYQQTPGQGLQFLFEYFSETQRNKGNFPGRFSGRQFSNSRSEMNVSTLELGDSALYLCASSLAYLSDRLLYGYTFGSGTRLTVV.

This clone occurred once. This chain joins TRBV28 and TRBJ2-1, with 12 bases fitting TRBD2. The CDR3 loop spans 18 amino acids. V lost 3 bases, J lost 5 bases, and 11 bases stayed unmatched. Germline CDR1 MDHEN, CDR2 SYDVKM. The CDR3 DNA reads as TGTGCCAGCAGTTTGCCCGGAAGACTAGCGGGAGCTGACAATGAGCAGTTCTTC. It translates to CASSLPGRLAGADNEQFF.

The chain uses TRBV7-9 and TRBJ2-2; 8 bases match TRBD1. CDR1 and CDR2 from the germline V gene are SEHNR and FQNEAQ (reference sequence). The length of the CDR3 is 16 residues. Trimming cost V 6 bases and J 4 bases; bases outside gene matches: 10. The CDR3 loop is CASSSPGRGRTGELFF. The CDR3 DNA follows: TGTGCCAGCAGTTCCCCGGGCAGGGGGCGCACCGGGGAGCTGTTTTTT. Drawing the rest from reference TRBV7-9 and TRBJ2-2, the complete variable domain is DTGVSQNPRHKITKRGQNVTFRCDPISEHNRLYWYRQTLGQGPEFLTYFQNEAQLEKSRLLSDRFSAERPKGSFSTLEIQRTEQGDSAMYLCASSSPGRGRTGELFFGEGSRLTVL.